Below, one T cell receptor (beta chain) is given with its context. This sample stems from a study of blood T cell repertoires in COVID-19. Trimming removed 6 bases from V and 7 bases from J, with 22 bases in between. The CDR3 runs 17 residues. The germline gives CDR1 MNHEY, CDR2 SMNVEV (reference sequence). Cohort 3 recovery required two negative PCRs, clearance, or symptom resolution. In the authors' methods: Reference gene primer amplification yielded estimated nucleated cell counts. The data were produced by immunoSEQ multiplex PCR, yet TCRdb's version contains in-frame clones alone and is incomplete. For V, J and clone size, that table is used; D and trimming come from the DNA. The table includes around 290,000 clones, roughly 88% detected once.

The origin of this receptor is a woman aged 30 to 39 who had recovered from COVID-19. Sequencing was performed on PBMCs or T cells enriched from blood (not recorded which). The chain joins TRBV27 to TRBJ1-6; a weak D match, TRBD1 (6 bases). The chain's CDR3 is CASRQSAGGGKNSPLHF. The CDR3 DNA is TGTGCCAGCAGACAATCGGCGGGGGGCGGAAAGAATTCACCCCTCCACTTT.